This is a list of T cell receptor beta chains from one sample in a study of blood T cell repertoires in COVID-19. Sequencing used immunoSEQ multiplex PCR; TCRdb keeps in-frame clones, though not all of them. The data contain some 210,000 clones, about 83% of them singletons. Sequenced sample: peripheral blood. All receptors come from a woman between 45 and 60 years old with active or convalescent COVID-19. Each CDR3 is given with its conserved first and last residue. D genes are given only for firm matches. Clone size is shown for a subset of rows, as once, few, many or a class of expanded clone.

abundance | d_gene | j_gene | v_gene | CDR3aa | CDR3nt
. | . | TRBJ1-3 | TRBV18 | CASSPESSGNTIYF | TGTGCCAGCTCACCGGAGAGCTCTGGAAACACCATATATTTT
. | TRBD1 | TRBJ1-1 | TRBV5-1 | CASSAGTVTEAFF | TGCGCCAGCAGCGCCGGGACAGTCACTGAAGCTTTCTTT
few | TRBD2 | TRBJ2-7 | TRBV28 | CASLRGAGGYEQYF | TGTGCCAGCCTCCGGGGGGCGGGAGGGTACGAGCAGTACTTC
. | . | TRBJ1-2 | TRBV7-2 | CASSLAGGRGGYTF | TGTGCCAGCAGCTTAGCGGGGGGGCGCGGCGGCTACACCTTC
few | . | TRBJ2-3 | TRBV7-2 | CASSLAAMGSDTQYF | TGTGCCAGCAGCTTAGCTGCAATGGGCTCAGATACGCAGTATTTT
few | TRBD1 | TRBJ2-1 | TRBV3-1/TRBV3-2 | CASSLDTGGYNEQFF | TGTGCCAGCAGCCTCGACACAGGGGGCTACAATGAGCAGTTCTTC
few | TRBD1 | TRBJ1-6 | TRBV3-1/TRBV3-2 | CASSSTRGQSPLHF | TGTGCCAGCAGCAGCACCAGGGGGCAATCACCCCTCCACTTT
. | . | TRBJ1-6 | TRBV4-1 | CASSQVGENSPLHF | TGCGCCAGCAGCCAAGTAGGGGAAAATTCACCCCTCCACTTT
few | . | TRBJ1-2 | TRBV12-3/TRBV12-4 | CASVGQSDYGYTF | TGTGCCAGCGTGGGGCAGAGTGACTATGGCTACACCTTC
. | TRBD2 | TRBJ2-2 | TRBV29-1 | CSGAGLGITGELFF | TGCAGCGGCGCGGGACTAGGGATCACCGGGGAGCTGTTTTTT
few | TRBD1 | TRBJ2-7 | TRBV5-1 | CASSLLGGDRASYEQYF | TGCGCCAGCAGCTTGCTCGGAGGGGACAGGGCCTCCTACGAGCAGTACTTC
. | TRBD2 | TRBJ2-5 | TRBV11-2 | CASSFGTNLQETQYF | TGTGCCAGCAGCTTTGGGACTAACCTTCAAGAGACCCAGTACTTC
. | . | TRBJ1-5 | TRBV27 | CASSWGVDQPQHF | TGTGCCAGCAGTTGGGGGGTGGATCAGCCCCAGCATTTT
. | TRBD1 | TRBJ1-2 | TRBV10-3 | CAISGHGQGYGYTF | TGTGCCATCAGTGGTCACGGACAGGGGTATGGCTACACCTTC
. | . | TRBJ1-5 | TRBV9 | CASSVGSEGMGQPQHF | TGTGCCAGCAGCGTAGGTTCCGAGGGTATGGGCCAGCCCCAGCATTTT
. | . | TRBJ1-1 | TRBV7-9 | CASSPNPTGVTEAFF | TGTGCCAGCAGCCCTAATCCTACCGGGGTCACTGAAGCTTTCTTT
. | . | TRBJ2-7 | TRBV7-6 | CASSREQGYEQYF | TGTGCCAGCAGCAGAGAGCAGGGCTACGAGCAGTACTTC
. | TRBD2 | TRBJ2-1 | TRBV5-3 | CARRPAGGRANEQFF | TGTGCCAGAAGGCCTGCGGGGGGCCGGGCCAATGAGCAGTTCTTC
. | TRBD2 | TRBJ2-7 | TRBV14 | CASSPLAGDDYEQYF | TGTGCCAGCAGCCCCCTAGCGGGAGATGACTACGAGCAGTACTTC
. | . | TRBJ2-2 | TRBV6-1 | CASSESPSDTGELFF | TGTGCCAGCAGTGAATCCCCAAGCGACACCGGGGAGCTGTTTTTT
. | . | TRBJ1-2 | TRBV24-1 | CATSEPAEGRAGYTF | TGTGCCACCAGTGAACCCGCGGAGGGAAGAGCTGGCTACACCTTC
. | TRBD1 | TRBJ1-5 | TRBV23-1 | CASGSNWGQVCQPQHF | TGCGCCAGCGGGTCCAATTGGGGACAGGTTTGCCAGCCCCAGCATTTT
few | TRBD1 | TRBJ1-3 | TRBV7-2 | CASRIDRGPGNTIYF | TGTGCCAGCAGGATAGACAGGGGCCCTGGAAACACCATATATTTT
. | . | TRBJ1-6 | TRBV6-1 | CASSGTIARNSPLHF | TGTGCCAGCAGCGGGACAATCGCCCGTAATTCACCCCTCCACTTT
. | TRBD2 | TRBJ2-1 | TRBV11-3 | CASSSGQTSGFNEQFF | TGTGCCAGCAGCTCCGGCCAGACTAGCGGGTTCAATGAGCAGTTCTTC
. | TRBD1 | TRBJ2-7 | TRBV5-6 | CASSGRDRAVHEQYF | TGTGCCAGCAGCGGCCGGGACAGGGCCGTCCACGAGCAGTACTTC
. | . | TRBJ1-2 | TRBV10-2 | CASSVARRGGYTF | TGCGCCAGCAGTGTTGCGCGAAGGGGAGGCTACACCTTC
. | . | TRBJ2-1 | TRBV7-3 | CASSLMRNPVNEQFF | TGTGCCAGCAGCTTAATGAGGAACCCGGTGAATGAGCAGTTCTTC
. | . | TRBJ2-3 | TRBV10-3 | CAISEGRWGSPDTQYF | TGTGCCATCAGTGAGGGAAGGTGGGGCAGCCCAGATACGCAGTATTTT
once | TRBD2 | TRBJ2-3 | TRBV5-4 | CASSREGGRTDTQYF | TGTGCCAGCAGCCGGGAGGGCGGACGCACAGATACGCAGTATTTT
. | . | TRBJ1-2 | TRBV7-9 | CASSLGGQGNGYTF | TGTGCCAGCAGCTTAGGTGGCCAGGGAAATGGCTACACCTTC